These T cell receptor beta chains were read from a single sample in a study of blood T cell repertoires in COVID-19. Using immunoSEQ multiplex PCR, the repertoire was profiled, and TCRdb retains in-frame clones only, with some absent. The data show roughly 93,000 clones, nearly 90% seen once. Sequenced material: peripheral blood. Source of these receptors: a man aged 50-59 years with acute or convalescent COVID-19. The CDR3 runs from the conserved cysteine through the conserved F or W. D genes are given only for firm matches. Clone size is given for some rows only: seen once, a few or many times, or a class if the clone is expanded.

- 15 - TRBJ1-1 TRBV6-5 TGTGCCAGCAGTTACTCCCGGGACATTAGCCCTGAAGCTTTCTTT CASSYSRDISPEAFF
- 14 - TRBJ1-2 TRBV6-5 TGTGCCAGCAGCCGGCAGCGAGTAAACTATGGCTACACCTTC CASSRQRVNYGYTF
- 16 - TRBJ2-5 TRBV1 TGCACCAGCAGCCAAGGAGGGCCCCCGGGGGGGGAGACCCAGTACTTC CTSSQGGPPGGETQYF
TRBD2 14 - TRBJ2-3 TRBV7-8 TGTGCCAGCAGCTTTGCGGGGGACACAGATACGCAGTATTTT CASSFAGDTDTQYF
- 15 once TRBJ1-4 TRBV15 TGTGCCACCAGCAGAGAGTCGACAGGCAGGGAAAAACTGTTTTTT CATSRESTGREKLFF
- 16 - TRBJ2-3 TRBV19 TGTGCCAGTAGTATAGGTTCCCGGTTTGGCACAGATACGCAGTATTTT CASSIGSRFGTDTQYF
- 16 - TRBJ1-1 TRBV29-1 TGCAGCGTTGAGGTGCAGGCACCGACCTCAAACACTGAAGCTTTCTTT CSVEVQAPTSNTEAFF
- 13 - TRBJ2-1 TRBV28 TGTGCCAGCAGTTTTTTACTTCTTAATGAGCAGTTCTTC CASSFLLLNEQFF
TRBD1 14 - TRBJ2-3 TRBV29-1 TGCAGCGGGGGGGACAGGACCTTCACAGATACGCAGTATTTT CSGGDRTFTDTQYF
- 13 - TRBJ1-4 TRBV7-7 TGTGCCAGCAGCTTAGCGTATAATGAAAAACTGTTTTTT CASSLAYNEKLFF
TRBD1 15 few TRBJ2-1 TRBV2 TGTGCCAGCAGTGATGGGGACAGTATCTACAATGAGCAGTTCTTC CASSDGDSIYNEQFF
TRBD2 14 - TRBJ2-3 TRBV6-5 TGTGCCAGCAGGCTGGGACTAGCGCCAGATACGCAGTATTTT CASRLGLAPDTQYF
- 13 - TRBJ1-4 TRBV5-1 TGCGCCAGCAGCTTGGGAGGTAATGAAAAACTGTTTTTT CASSLGGNEKLFF
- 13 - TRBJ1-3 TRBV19 TGTGCCACCCAGGGTATCTCTGGAAACACCATATATTTT CATQGISGNTIYF
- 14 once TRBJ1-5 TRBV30 TGTGCCTGGAGTGTACAGCGCTCAGGGCAGCCCCAGCATTTT CAWSVQRSGQPQHF
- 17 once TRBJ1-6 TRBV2 TGTGCCAGCAGTGAATGGGTACGGAGCTCCTATAATTCACCCCTCCACTTT CASSEWVRSSYNSPLHF
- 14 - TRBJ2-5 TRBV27 TGTGCCAGCAGTTTCTGGGCCAACCAAGAGACCCAGTACTTC CASSFWANQETQYF
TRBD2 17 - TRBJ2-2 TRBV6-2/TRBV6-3 TGTGCCAGCAGTTATCCAAGCGGGGGGGCCTTCACCGGGGAGCTGTTTTTT CASSYPSGGAFTGELFF
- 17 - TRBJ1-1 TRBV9 TGTGCCAGCAGCGCCCTGAACGTAGGGACACTGAACACTGAAGCTTTCTTT CASSALNVGTLNTEAFF
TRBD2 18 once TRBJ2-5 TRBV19 TGTGCCAGTAGTATACAAGGAGGAGCGGGGGGGCTCTATAAGACCCAGTACTTC CASSIQGGAGGLYKTQYF
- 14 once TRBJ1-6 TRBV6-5 TGTGCCAGCATTACCGGGACACTGGGTTCACCCCTCCACTTT CASITGTLGSPLHF
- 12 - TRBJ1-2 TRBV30 TGTGCCTGGAAGCAGGATAACTATGGCTACACCTTC CAWKQDNYGYTF
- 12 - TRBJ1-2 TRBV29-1 TGCAGCGTTCGCCGCGGGAACTATGGCTACACCTTC CSVRRGNYGYTF
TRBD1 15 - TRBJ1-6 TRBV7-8 TGTGCCAGCAGCCCCGGGACAGTTCATAATTCACCCCTCCACTTT CASSPGTVHNSPLHF
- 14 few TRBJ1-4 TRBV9 TGTGCCAGCAGCGTCGGGACAAGTGGGGAAAAACTGTTTTTT CASSVGTSGEKLFF
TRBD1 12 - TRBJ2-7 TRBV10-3 TGTGCCACCCGGGACAGGGGGAGCGAGCAGTACTTC CATRDRGSEQYF
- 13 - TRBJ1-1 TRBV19 TGTGCCAGTACTCGTGAAGGACAGTCTGAAGCTTTCTTT CASTREGQSEAFF
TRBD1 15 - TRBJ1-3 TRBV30 TGTGCCTGGAGTGGGGGACAGAGCTCTGGAAACACCATATATTTT CAWSGGQSSGNTIYF
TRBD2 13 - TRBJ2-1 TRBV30 TGTGCCTGGAGGGGACTAGCGATCAATGAGCAGTTCTTC CAWRGLAINEQFF
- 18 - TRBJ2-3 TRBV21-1 TGTGCCAGCAGCAATCTAGCGGGGGCCCGCCTTGGCACAGATACGCAGTATTTT CASSNLAGARLGTDTQYF
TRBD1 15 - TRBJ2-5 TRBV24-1 TGTGCCACCAGTGATGCACAGGGGGCTGAAGAGACCCAGTACTTC CATSDAQGAEETQYF
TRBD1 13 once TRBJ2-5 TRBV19 TGTGCCAGTAGACTAACAGGGGGGGAGACCCAGTACTTC CASRLTGGETQYF
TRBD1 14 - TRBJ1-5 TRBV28 TGTGCCAGCAAGACGGGACAGAACAATCAGCCCCAGCATTTT CASKTGQNNQPQHF
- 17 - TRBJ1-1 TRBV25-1 TGTGCCAGCAGTGAATTGGGAGGGGCCTCGCTGAACACTGAAGCTTTCTTT CASSELGGASLNTEAFF
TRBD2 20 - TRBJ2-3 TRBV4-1 TGCGCCAGCAGCCCAGAACCCGGGACTAGCGGGGGGAGGAGCACAGATACGCAGTATTTT CASSPEPGTSGGRSTDTQYF
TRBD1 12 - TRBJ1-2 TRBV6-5 TGTGCCAGCAGTCGGACAGGGCGGGGCTACACCTTC CASSRTGRGYTF
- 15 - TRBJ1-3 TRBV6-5 TGTGCCAGCAGGATGACTGAGAGCTCTGGAAACACCATATATTTT CASRMTESSGNTIYF
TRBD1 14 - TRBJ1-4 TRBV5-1 TGCGCCAGCAGCCTACAGGGGGCTGGGGAAAAACTGTTTTTT CASSLQGAGEKLFF
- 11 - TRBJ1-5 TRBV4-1 TGCGCCAGCCCGAGTGATCAGCCCCAGCATTTT CASPSDQPQHF
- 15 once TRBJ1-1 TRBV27 TGTGCCAGCACCTCCGGACAGTCTGGGAACACTGAAGCTTTCTTT CASTSGQSGNTEAFF
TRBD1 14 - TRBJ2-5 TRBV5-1 TGCGCCAGCAGCTTGGACAGGGGTCAACAGACCCAGTACTTC CASSLDRGQQTQYF
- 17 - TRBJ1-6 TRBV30 TGTGCCTGGAGCGCATTGATAGGGGCAGGGGCTAATTCACCCCTCCACTTT CAWSALIGAGANSPLHF
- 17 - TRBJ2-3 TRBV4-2 TGTGCCAGCAGCCAAGAGCTCGTTACGGGGGGCACAGATACGCAGTATTTT CASSQELVTGGTDTQYF
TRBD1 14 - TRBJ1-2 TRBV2 TGTGCCAGCACCGCCGGGACAGGTATCTATGGCTACACCTTC CASTAGTGIYGYTF
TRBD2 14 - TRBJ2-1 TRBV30 TGTGCCTGGAGTGTCAAGCGGGGGGCACGGGAGCAGTTCTTC CAWSVKRGAREQFF
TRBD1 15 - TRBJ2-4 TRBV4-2 TGTGCCAGCTGGCGGGACAGGGGTTTTTCAAACATTCAGTACTTC CASWRDRGFSNIQYF
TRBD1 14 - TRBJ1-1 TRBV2 TGTGCCAGCAGGGGACAGGGGTCGAACACTGAAGCTTTCTTT CASRGQGSNTEAFF
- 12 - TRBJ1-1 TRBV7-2 TGTGCCAGCAGCTTAAACCTCAAGGGGGCTTTCTTT CASSLNLKGAFF
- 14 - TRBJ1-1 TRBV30 TGTGCCTGGAGCGCAGGGAATTCGAACACTGAAGCTTTCTTT CAWSAGNSNTEAFF
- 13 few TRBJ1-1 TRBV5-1 TGCGCCAGCAGCTTACAGAGGACAGCTGAAGCTTTCTTT CASSLQRTAEAFF
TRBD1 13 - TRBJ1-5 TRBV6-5 TGTGCCAGCTCTGACAGGGCAGGTCAGCCCCAGCATTTT CASSDRAGQPQHF
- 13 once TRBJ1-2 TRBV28 TGTGCCAGCAGTTTTCAGTTGAACTATGGCTACACCTTC CASSFQLNYGYTF
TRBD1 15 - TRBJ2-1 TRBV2 TGTGCCAGCGTTCCCGGGACAGGGTCCTACAATGAGCAGTTCTTC CASVPGTGSYNEQFF
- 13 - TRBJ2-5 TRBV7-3 TGTGCCAGCAGCTTAAATGCAAACTCGGCCCAGTACTTC CASSLNANSAQYF
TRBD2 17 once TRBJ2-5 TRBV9 TGTGCCAGCAGCGTAGGTGGAGCGGGGGGGCTAGGAGAGACCCAGTACTTC CASSVGGAGGLGETQYF
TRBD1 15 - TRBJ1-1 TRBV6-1 TGTGCCAGCAGTGAAGCTGGGCAGGGGGTCACTGAAGCTTTCTTT CASSEAGQGVTEAFF
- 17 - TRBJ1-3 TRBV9 TGTGCCAGCAGCGTTGTCCCCGGGGAGGGTTCGGGAAACACCATATATTTT CASSVVPGEGSGNTIYF
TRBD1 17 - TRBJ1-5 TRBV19 TGTGCCAGTAGTATCCCCTTGGGGCAGGGGGTTATAAGGCCCCAGCATTTT CASSIPLGQGVIRPQHF
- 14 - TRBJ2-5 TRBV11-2 TGTGCCAGCAGCTTAGATCTATCAGCGACAGGTCTTTACTTC CASSLDLSATGLYF